One sample yielded the 8 T cell receptor beta chains listed below, sequenced in a study of neoadjuvant nivolumab and ipilimumab in lung cancer. Method: immunoSEQ multiplex PCR; TCRdb's copy keeps in-frame clones and lacks some. The table records roughly 49,000 clones, roughly 91% of them present only once. Sample: blood, taken before neoadjuvant nivolumab, alone or with ipilimumab. These receptors came from an adult with non-small cell lung cancer. Some clones in this sample may be carry-over from other donors' samples.

The table lists this clone with a count of one. The V and J genes are TRBV5-1 and TRBJ1-4; D gene unclear. This CDR3 spans 14 amino acids. Germline lookup yields CDR1 SGHRS and CDR2 YFSETQ. V was shortened by 0 bases and J by 7 bases, with 10 bases between the two germline ends. This CDR3 is CASSLVGNAEKLFF. CDR3 nucleotides: TGCGCCAGCAGCTTGGTAGGCAATGCTGAAAAACTGTTTTTT.

This chain connects TRBV9 to TRBJ2-7; D is perhaps TRBD2 (5 bases). Trimming cost V 0 bases and J 5 bases, with 9 bases left between them. The CDR3 runs 13 residues. Germline V CDR1 and CDR2: SGDLS, YYNGEE. The CDR3 nucleotides are TGTGCCAGCAGCGTAGAGGTGAGGGACGAGCAGTACTTC. Amino acid sequence: CASSVEVRDEQYF.

This clone occurred a few times. The chain joins TRBV27 to TRBJ2-2; TRBD1 or TRBD2 may be the D gene (6 bases each). This CDR3 is 14 amino acids long. CDR1 MNHEY and CDR2 SMNVEV come from the germline V gene (reference sequence). Trimming removed 8 bases at V and 5 bases at J, with 15 bases between. The CDR3 bases are TGTGCCAGCTCCTCTCAGGGGAGGACCGGGGAGCTGTTTTTT. Amino acids: CASSSQGRTGELFF.

The CDR3 here is CASSEVTPSRGLITDTQYF. CDR3 sequence (DNA): TGTGCCAGCAGTGAAGTGACCCCCTCCAGGGGACTCATCACAGATACGCAGTATTTT. The chain recombines TRBV2 with TRBJ2-3; D assignment may be TRBD1 or TRBD2 (6 bases each). From germline, CDR1 is SNHLY and CDR2 FYNNEI. This CDR3 has 19 residues. V was clipped by 1 base and J by 2 bases, with 22 bases between them.

The chain joins TRBV4-3 to TRBJ2-6; D is possibly TRBD1 or TRBD2 (5 bases each). The CDR3 has 18 amino acids. Germline loops: CDR1 LGHNA, CDR2 YSLEER. Deletions cut 1 base from V and 4 bases from J, with 17 bases between. The CDR3 here is CASSQGFQSGTGANVLTF. The CDR3 coding sequence is TGCGCCAGCAGCCAAGGCTTCCAGTCAGGGACCGGGGCCAACGTCCTGACTTTC.

This clone was found a few times. The rearrangement joins TRBV6-1 to TRBJ1-1; 7 nucleotides line up with TRBD1. This CDR3 comprises 15 residues. Germline V gene data show CDR1 as MNHNS and CDR2 as SASEGT. V lost 3 bases, J lost 1 base, and 5 bases stayed unmatched. CDR3 nucleotides: TGTGCCAGCAGTGAGCCCCGACAGGGGAACACTGAAGCTTTCTTT. Its translation is CASSEPRQGNTEAFF.

The CDR3 DNA follows: TGTGCCAGTAGTTTATTCGGGGACGGCAATCAGCCCCAGCATTTT. It translates to CASSLFGDGNQPQHF. The rearrangement uses TRBV19 and TRBJ1-5; maybe TRBD1 (5 bases). Trimming took 5 bases from V and 2 from J, leaving 13 bases between them. CDR1 and CDR2 from the germline V gene are LNHDA and SQIVND (reference sequence). The CDR3 length is 15 residues.

V and J are TRBV2 and TRBJ2-7; D not resolved. The V and J ends lost 6 bases and 3 bases respectively, with 9 bases between them. This CDR3 region has 12 residues. CDR1 and CDR2 from the germline V gene are SNHLY and FYNNEI. This CDR3 reads CASRTLGYEQYF. CDR3 DNA: TGTGCCAGCAGGACACTCGGCTACGAGCAGTACTTC. The full variable domain, rest sourced from reference TRBV2 and TRBJ2-7, is EPEVTQTPSHQVTQMGQEVILRCVPISNHLYFYWYRQILGQKVEFLVSFYNNEISEKSEIFDDQFSVERPDGSNFTLKIRSTKLEDSAMYFCASRTLGYEQYFGPGTRLTVT.